The clone carrying this T cell receptor (beta chain) was picked up one time. Living in 24 US areas, the participants were between about 18 and 95 years of age. Participant reports of clinical history set cohort assignment. Two consecutive negative NP/OP PCR tests, clearance, or resolved symptoms defined Cohort 3 recovery. This entry is derived from a study of blood T cell repertoires in COVID-19. CDR1 is SGHDN and CDR2 is FVKESK in the germline V gene. The ends were cut back, 4 bases at V and 7 bases at J, with 8 bases in the middle. The CDR3 is 11 residues long. Original analysis: By means of reference gene primer amplification, nucleated cell counts were estimated. Assay used: immunoSEQ multiplex PCR; TCRdb lists only in-frame clones, some missing. Clone size and the V and J calls come from that table; the DNA yielded D and trimming. The sample includes about 320,000 clones, roughly 90% of them seen just once.

The TCR originated in a young woman who had recovered from COVID-19. Specimen: PBMCs or T cells enriched from blood (not recorded which). The chain couples TRBV14 to TRBJ2-7; D gene ambiguous. CDR3 DNA sequence: TGTGCCAGCAGCCCAGGCCGGGAGCAGTACTTC. Translating it yields CASSPGREQYF.